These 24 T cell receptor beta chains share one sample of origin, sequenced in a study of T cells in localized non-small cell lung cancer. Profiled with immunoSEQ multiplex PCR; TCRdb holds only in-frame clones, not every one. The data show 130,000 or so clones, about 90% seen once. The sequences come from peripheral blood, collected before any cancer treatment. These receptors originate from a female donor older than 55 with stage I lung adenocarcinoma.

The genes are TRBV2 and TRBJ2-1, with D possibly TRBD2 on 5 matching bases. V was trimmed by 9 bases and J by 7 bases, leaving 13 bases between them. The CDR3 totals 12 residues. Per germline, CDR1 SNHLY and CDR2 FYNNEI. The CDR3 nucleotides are TGTGCCAGGGGGAGCTTTGGGAATGAGCAGTTCTTC. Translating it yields CARGSFGNEQFF.

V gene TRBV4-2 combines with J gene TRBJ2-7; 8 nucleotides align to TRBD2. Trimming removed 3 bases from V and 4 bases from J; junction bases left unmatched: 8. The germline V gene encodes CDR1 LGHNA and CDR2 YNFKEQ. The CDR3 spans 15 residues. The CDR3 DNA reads TGTGCCAGCAGCCAGACCGGGACTAGAGGGTACGAGCAGTACTTC. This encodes CASSQTGTRGYEQYF.

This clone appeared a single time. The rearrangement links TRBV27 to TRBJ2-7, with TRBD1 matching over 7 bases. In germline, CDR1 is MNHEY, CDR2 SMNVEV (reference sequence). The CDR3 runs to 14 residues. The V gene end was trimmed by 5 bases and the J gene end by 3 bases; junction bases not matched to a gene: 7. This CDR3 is CASSPGTEIYEQYF. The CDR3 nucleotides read TGTGCCAGCAGTCCCGGGACAGAGATCTACGAGCAGTACTTC.

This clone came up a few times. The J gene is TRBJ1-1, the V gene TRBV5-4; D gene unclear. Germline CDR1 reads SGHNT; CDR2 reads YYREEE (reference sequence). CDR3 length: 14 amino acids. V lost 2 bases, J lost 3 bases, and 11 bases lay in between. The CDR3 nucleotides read TGTGCCAGCAGCTTTCCCGGAAGGGACACTGAAGCTTTCTTT. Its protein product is CASSFPGRDTEAFF.

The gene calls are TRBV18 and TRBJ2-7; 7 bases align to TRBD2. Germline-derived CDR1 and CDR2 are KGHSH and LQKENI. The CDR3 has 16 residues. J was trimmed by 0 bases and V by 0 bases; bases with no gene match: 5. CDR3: CASSPPGLAASYEQYF. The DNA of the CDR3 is TGTGCCAGCTCACCACCGGGCCTAGCGGCCTCCTACGAGCAGTACTTC.

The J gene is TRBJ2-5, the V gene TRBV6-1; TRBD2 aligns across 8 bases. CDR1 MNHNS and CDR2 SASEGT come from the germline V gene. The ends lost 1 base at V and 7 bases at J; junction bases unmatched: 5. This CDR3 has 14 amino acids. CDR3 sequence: CASSEGGLVGTQYF. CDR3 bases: TGTGCCAGCAGTGAAGGGGGACTAGTTGGGACCCAGTACTTC.

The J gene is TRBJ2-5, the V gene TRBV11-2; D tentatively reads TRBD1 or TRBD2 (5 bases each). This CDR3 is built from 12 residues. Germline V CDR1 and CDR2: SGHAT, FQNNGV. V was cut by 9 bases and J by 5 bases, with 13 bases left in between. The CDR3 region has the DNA TGTGCCAGTGGGACCCGAACGGAGACCCAGTACTTC. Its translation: CASGTRTETQYF.

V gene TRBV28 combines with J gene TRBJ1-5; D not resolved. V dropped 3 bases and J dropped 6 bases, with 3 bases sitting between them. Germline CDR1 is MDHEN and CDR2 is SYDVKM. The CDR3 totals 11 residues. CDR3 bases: TGTGCCAGCAGTTTTGGTCAGCCCCAGCATTTT. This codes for CASSFGQPQHF.

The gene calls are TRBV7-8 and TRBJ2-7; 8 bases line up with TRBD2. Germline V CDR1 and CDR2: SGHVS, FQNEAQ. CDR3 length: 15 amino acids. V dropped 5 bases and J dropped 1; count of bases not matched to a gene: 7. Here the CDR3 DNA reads TGTGCCAGCAGCGGTCAGGGCGGGAGGTCCTACGAGCAGTACTTC. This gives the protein CASSGQGGRSYEQYF.

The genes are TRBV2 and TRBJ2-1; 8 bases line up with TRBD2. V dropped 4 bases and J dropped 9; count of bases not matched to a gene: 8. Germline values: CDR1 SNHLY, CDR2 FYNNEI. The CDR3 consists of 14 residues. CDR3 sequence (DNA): TGTGCCAGCAGTGGGGGACTAGGCCTTGCTGAGCAGTTCTTC. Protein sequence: CASSGGLGLAEQFF.

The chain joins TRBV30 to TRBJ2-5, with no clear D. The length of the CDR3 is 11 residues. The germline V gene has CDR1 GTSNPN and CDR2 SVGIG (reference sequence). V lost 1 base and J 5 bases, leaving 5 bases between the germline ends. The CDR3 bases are TGTGCCTGGAGTGATCTGGAGACCCAGTACTTC. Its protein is CAWSDLETQYF.

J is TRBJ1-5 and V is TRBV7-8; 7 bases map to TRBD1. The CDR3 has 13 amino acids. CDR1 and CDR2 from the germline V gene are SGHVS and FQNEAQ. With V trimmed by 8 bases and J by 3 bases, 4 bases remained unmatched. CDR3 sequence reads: CASRGQTNQPQHF. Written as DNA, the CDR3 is TGTGCCAGCCGGGGACAGACCAATCAGCCCCAGCATTTT.

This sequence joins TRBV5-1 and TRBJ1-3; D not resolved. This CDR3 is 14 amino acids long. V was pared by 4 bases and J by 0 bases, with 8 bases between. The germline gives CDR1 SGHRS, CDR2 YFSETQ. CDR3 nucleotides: TGCGCCAGCAGCCCCTTCAGCTCTGGAAACACCATATATTTT. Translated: CASSPFSSGNTIYF.

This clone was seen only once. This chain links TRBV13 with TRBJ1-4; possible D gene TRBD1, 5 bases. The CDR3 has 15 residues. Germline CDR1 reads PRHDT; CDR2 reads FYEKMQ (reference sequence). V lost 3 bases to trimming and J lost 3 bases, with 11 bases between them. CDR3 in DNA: TGTGCCAGCAGCTTTCGGACAACCGCTAATGAAAAACTGTTTTTT. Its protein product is CASSFRTTANEKLFF.

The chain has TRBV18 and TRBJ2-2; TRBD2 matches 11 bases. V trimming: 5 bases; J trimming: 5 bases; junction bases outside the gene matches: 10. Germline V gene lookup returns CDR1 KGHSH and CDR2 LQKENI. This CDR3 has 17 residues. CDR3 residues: CASSTFPTSGVTGELFF. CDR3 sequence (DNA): TGTGCCAGCTCAACCTTCCCGACTAGCGGGGTGACCGGGGAGCTGTTTTTT.

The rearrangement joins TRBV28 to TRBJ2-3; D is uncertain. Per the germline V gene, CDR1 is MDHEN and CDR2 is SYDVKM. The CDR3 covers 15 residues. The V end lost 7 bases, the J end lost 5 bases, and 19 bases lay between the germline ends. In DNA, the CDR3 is TGTGCCAGCACTAAACCTCGGAAGGGTGGAGATACGCAGTATTTT. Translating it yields CASTKPRKGGDTQYF.

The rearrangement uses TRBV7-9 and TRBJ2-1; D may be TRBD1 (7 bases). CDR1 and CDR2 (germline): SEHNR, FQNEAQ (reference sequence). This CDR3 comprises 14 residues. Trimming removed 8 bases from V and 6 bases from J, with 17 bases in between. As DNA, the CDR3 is TGTGCCAGCCCTATGGCGCAGGGGGGCAATGAGCAGTTCTTC. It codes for CASPMAQGGNEQFF.

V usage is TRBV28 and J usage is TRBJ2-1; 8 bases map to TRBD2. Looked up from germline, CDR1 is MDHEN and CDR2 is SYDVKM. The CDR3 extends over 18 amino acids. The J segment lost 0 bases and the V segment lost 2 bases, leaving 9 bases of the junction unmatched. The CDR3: CASSLLAGMLTSYNEQFF. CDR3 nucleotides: TGTGCCAGCAGTTTACTAGCGGGCATGCTAACCTCCTACAATGAGCAGTTCTTC.

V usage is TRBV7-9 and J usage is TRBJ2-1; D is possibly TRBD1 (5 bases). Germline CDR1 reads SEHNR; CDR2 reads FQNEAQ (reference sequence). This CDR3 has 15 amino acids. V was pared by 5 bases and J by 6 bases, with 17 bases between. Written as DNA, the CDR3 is TGTGCCAGCAGCCTTTATGGTTCAGGGCCCAATGAGCAGTTCTTC. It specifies CASSLYGSGPNEQFF.

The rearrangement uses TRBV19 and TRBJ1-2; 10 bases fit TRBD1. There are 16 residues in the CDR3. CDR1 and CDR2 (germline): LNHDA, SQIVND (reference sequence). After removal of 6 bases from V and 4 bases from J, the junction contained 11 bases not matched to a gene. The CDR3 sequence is CASRRAGQGFVYGYTF. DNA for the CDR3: TGTGCCAGTAGGCGTGCGGGACAGGGGTTTGTCTATGGCTACACCTTC.

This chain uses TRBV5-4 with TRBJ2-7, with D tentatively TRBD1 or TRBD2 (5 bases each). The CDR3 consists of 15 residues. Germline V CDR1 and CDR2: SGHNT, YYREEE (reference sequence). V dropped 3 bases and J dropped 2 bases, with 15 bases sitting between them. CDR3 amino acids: CASSSAGTQTYEQYF. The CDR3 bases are TGTGCCAGCAGCTCTGCCGGGACGCAGACCTACGAGCAGTACTTC.

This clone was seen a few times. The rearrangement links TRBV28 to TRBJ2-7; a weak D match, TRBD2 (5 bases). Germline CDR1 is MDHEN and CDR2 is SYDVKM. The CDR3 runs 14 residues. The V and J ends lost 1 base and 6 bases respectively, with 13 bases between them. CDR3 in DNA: TGTGCCAGCAGTTTATCGGCACGAGCGGCCGAGCAGTACTTC. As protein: CASSLSARAAEQYF. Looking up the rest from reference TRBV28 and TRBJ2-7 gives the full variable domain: DVKVTQSSRYLVKRTGEKVFLECVQDMDHENMFWYRQDPGLGLRLIYFSYDVKMKEKGDIPEGYSVSREKKERFSLILESASTNQTSMYLCASSLSARAAEQYFGPGTRLTVT.

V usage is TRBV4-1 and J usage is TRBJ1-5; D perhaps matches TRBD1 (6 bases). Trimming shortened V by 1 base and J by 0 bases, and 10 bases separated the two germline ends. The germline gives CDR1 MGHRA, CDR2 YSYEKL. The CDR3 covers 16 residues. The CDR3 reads CASSQAGVGSNQPQHF. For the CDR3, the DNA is TGCGCCAGCAGCCAAGCAGGGGTCGGTAGCAATCAGCCCCAGCATTTT.

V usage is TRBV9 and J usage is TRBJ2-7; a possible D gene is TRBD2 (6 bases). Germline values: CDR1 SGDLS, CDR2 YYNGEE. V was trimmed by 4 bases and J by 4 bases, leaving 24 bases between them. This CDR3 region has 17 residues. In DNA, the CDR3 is TGTGCCAGCAGCCCGGTTGGGACGCGGGCCCGGGGGTACGAGCAGTACTTC. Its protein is CASSPVGTRARGYEQYF. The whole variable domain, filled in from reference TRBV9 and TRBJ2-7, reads DSGVTQTPKHLITATGQRVTLRCSPRSGDLSVYWYQQSLDQGLQFLIQYYNGEERAKGNILERFSAQQFPDLHSELNLSSLELGDSALYFCASSPVGTRARGYEQYFGPGTRLTVT.